What follows are 26 T cell receptor beta chains derived from one specimen sequenced in a study of T-cell reconstitution after alpha-beta-depleted transplantation in children. A library of TCRbeta sequences, prepared with unique molecular identifiers, was generated. TCRdb processed the PCR reads anew with MiXCR; each CDR3 protein has one entry. This table has about 870,000 distinct CDR3 sequences, roughly 15% appearing once. This material consisted of PBMCs, mostly from graft donor cells, taken 360 days after TCRalphabeta/CD19-depleted stem cell transplant. The source of these receptors is a male patient between 5 and 17 years old who had a stem cell transplant for acute lymphoblastic leukemia, so the T cells may come from the graft donor.

As concerns this clonotype: This may be a read error: a much more frequent sequence differs by one nucleotide. V usage is TRBV19 and J usage is TRBJ1-2, with D possibly TRBD1 on 5 matching bases. This CDR3 is built from 11 residues. Germline V gives CDR1 LNHDA, CDR2 SQIVND (reference sequence). Trimming removed 4 bases at V and 8 bases at J, with 8 bases between. Here the CDR3 reads CASSRHRGYTF. The CDR3, as DNA: TGTGCCAGTAGTAGGCACAGGGGCTACACCTTC.

This clonotype turned up a few times. The chain is built from TRBV7-2 and TRBJ2-3; D is undetermined. Germline-derived CDR1 and CDR2 are SGHTA and FQGNSA. This CDR3 spans 12 amino acids. Trimming cost V 11 bases and J 2 bases, with 11 bases left between them. The CDR3 DNA follows: TGTGCCTCGGGCTACTTCACAGATACGCAGTATTTT. It encodes CASGYFTDTQYF.

This clonotype was detected a few times. The chain has TRBV5-1 and TRBJ2-1; perhaps TRBD2 as D (6 bases). Germline-derived CDR1 and CDR2 are SGHRS and YFSETQ. The CDR3 extends over 17 amino acids. Trimming stripped 5 bases from V and 7 bases from J, with 25 bases between. CDR3 coding DNA: TGCGCCAGCAGGGGGGGTCTAATAACGACGGGAGTAAATGAGCAGTTCTTC. It is translated as CASRGGLITTGVNEQFF. The full variable domain, rest sourced from reference TRBV5-1 and TRBJ2-1, is KAGVTQTPRYLIKTRGQQVTLSCSPISGHRSVSWYQQTPGQGLQFLFEYFSETQRNKGNFPGRFSGRQFSNSRSEMNVSTLELGDSALYLCASRGGLITTGVNEQFFGPGTRLTVL.

In this sample, this clonotype turned up many times. The V gene is TRBV30, the J gene TRBJ2-1, with D uncertain. CDR3 length: 12 amino acids. The V and J ends lost 4 bases and 3 bases respectively, with 7 bases between them. The germline V gene has CDR1 GTSNPN and CDR2 SVGIG (reference sequence). Here the CDR3 reads CAWKLGYNEQFF. CDR3 bases: TGTGCCTGGAAGCTAGGCTACAATGAGCAGTTCTTC.

This chain uses TRBV5-1 with TRBJ2-1; D is ambiguous. Germline V gene lookup returns CDR1 SGHRS and CDR2 YFSETQ. The germline V and J ends were trimmed by 0 bases and 8 bases, with 9 bases remaining between them. The CDR3 contains 13 residues. DNA for the CDR3: TGCGCCAGCAGCTTGGACCTAGTCTATGAGCAGTTCTTC. This encodes CASSLDLVYEQFF.

This clonotype was observed a few times. V is TRBV7-8 and J is TRBJ2-1; D unresolved. Germline V gives CDR1 SGHVS, CDR2 FQNEAQ. This CDR3 comprises 14 residues. The V end lost 2 bases, the J end lost 8 bases, and 13 bases lay between the germline ends. CDR3 sequence (DNA): TGTGCCAGCAGCTTACCGCCCAGCGACCATGAGCAGTTCTTC. Translation: CASSLPPSDHEQFF.

This clonotype was counted at least ten times. The chain links TRBV10-3 to TRBJ2-4, with D possibly matching TRBD1 (6 bases). Per germline, CDR1 ENHRY and CDR2 SYGVKD. The CDR3 has 11 amino acids. V was clipped by 5 bases and J by 7 bases, with 6 bases between them. In DNA, the CDR3 is TGTGCCATCAGTAGGGGGAACATTCAGTACTTC. This codes for CAISRGNIQYF.

A few counts support this clonotype. The chain combines TRBV27 with TRBJ2-5; maybe TRBD2 (5 bases). V shed 3 bases and J shed 1 base, with 12 bases lying between them. Germline V gives CDR1 MNHEY, CDR2 SMNVEV (reference sequence). The CDR3 covers 15 residues. CDR3 sequence reads: CASSLSGYSQETQYF. The CDR3, as DNA: TGTGCCAGCAGTTTGTCGGGATATAGCCAAGAGACCCAGTACTTC.

The V gene is TRBV15, the J gene TRBJ2-7, with D unclear. Looked up from germline, CDR1 is LNHNV and CDR2 is YYDKDF (reference sequence). The CDR3 has 15 residues. Trimming shortened V by 0 bases and J by 2 bases, and 11 bases separated the two germline ends. The CDR3 spells CATSRDPLEAYEQYF. In nucleotides, the CDR3 is TGTGCCACCAGCAGAGATCCGCTAGAAGCCTACGAGCAGTACTTC.

This chain connects TRBV20-1 to TRBJ2-7; 9 nucleotides line up with TRBD1. The CDR3 has 16 residues. V gave up 6 bases and J gave up 2 bases; unmatched junction bases: 14. Germline values: CDR1 DFQATT, CDR2 SNEGSKA (reference sequence). The CDR3 bases are TGCAGTGCGATGCGTTTCGGACAGGGGTTAACCTACGAGCAGTACTTC. Amino acids: CSAMRFGQGLTYEQYF.

This clonotype has a handful of counts. The V gene is TRBV7-2, the J gene TRBJ1-4, with 8 bases lining up with TRBD1. Germline values: CDR1 SGHTA, CDR2 FQGNSA. V lost 4 bases and J lost 7; bases outside the gene matches: 11. This CDR3 spans 16 amino acids. CDR3: CASSSTYQGAGEKLFF. The CDR3 nucleotides read TGTGCCAGCAGCTCGACCTATCAGGGGGCTGGTGAAAAACTGTTTTTT. The whole variable domain, filled in from reference TRBV7-2 and TRBJ1-4, reads GAGVSQSPSNKVTEKGKDVELRCDPISGHTALYWYRQSLGQGLEFLIYFQGNSAPDKSGLPSDRFSAERTGGSVSTLTIQRTQQEDSAVYLCASSSTYQGAGEKLFFGSGTQLSVL.

This chain links TRBV30 with TRBJ2-7, with D possibly being TRBD2 (6 bases). Germline V CDR1 and CDR2: GTSNPN, SVGIG (reference sequence). The length of the CDR3 is 13 residues. The V gene lost 3 bases and the J gene lost 3 bases, with 12 bases spanning the gap. CDR3 in amino acids: CAWRRGGSYEQYF. The DNA for the CDR3 is TGTGCCTGGAGGCGGGGTGGAAGCTACGAGCAGTACTTC.

This chain connects TRBV6-1 to TRBJ2-7; the match to TRBD2 covers 8 bases. This CDR3 spans 17 amino acids. Germline CDR1 and CDR2: MNHNS and SASEGT. Trimming removed 6 bases from V and 9 bases from J; junction bases left unmatched: 22. As DNA, the CDR3 is TGTGCCAGCAGCCCTTCCCTGAGTGGGACTAGGGCAGGAGTGCAGTACTTC. Protein: CASSPSLSGTRAGVQYF.

The J gene is TRBJ1-2, the V gene TRBV12-3 or TRBV12-4; D call uncertain. The CDR3 is 15 residues long. V was pared by 2 bases and J by 1 base, with 11 bases between. The DNA of the CDR3 is TGTGCCAGCAGTTTACTGACACACCTTAACTATGGCTACACCTTC. Translated, it gives CASSLLTHLNYGYTF.

The chain combines TRBV7-3 with TRBJ2-1; 10 bases fit TRBD1. J was trimmed by 6 bases and V by 2 bases; bases with no gene match: 10. Germline lookup yields CDR1 SGHTA and CDR2 FQGTGA. The CDR3 spans 17 residues. The CDR3 spells CASSLGILGQGINEQFF. CDR3 DNA: TGTGCCAGCAGCTTAGGGATTCTGGGACAGGGGATCAATGAGCAGTTCTTC.

The chain is built from TRBV20-1 and TRBJ1-6; D remains unclear. Germline CDR1 is DFQATT and CDR2 is SNEGSKA (reference sequence). The CDR3 runs to 12 residues. V was trimmed by 3 bases and J by 10 bases, leaving 10 bases between them. CDR3 protein: CSARIGWSPLHF. Here the CDR3 DNA reads TGCAGTGCTAGGATTGGGTGGTCACCCCTCCACTTT.

The chain joins TRBV4-1 to TRBJ2-7; 13 bases are a match to TRBD2. Germline-derived CDR1 and CDR2 are MGHRA and YSYEKL. J lost 3 bases, V lost 3 bases, and 11 bases had no gene match. The CDR3 loop spans 18 amino acids. CDR3 region: CASSQAPGLAGMFYEQYF. CDR3 in DNA: TGCGCCAGCAGCCAGGCACCGGGACTAGCGGGGATGTTCTACGAGCAGTACTTC.

The chain is built from TRBV9 and TRBJ2-5, with a possible D match to TRBD1 (5 bases). The CDR3 is 15 amino acids. Trimming left V 2 bases short and J 1 base short, with 12 bases between. The germline V gene encodes CDR1 SGDLS and CDR2 YYNGEE. CDR3 in DNA: TGTGCCAGCAGCGTGGGCGGACAAGCCCAAGAGACCCAGTACTTC. It yields the protein CASSVGGQAQETQYF. The whole variable domain, remainder taken from reference TRBV9 and TRBJ2-5, is DSGVTQTPKHLITATGQRVTLRCSPRSGDLSVYWYQQSLDQGLQFLIQYYNGEERAKGNILERFSAQQFPDLHSELNLSSLELGDSALYFCASSVGGQAQETQYFGPGTRLLVL.

The V call is TRBV3-1, the J call TRBJ2-1; 8 positions match TRBD2. The CDR3 length is 15 residues. With 0 bases clipped from V and 12 bases from J, the junction kept 10 bases outside the gene matches. Germline loops: CDR1 LGHDT, CDR2 YNNKEL (reference sequence). The CDR3, as DNA: TGTGCCAGCAGCCAAGAGTTTAGTTCTACTAGCGGGCAGTTCTTC. Encoded protein: CASSQEFSSTSGQFF.

Only a few counts were recorded for this clonotype. The gene calls are TRBV5-1 and TRBJ2-7, with TRBD2 matching 9 bases. The CDR3 runs 14 residues. J gave up 1 base and V 6 bases, and 5 bases lay outside the gene matches. Germline CDR1 SGHRS, CDR2 YFSETQ. The CDR3 DNA is TGCGCCAGCACTAGCGGGGCCTTATCCTACGAGCAGTACTTC. Translating gives CASTSGALSYEQYF.

A few counts support this clonotype. The genes are TRBV4-1 and TRBJ2-3, with D unclear. CDR3 length: 14 residues. Trimming left V 1 base short and J 4 bases short, with 9 bases between. Germline-derived CDR1 and CDR2 are MGHRA and YSYEKL. Here the CDR3 DNA reads TGCGCCAGCAGCCAAGTATCCTTCCCAGATACGCAGTATTTT. As protein: CASSQVSFPDTQYF.

This clonotype was recorded many times. V and J are TRBV29-1 and TRBJ2-1, with D perhaps matching TRBD1 or TRBD2 (5 bases each). The CDR3 totals 9 residues. Germline V gene sequence: CDR1 SQVTM, CDR2 ANQGSEA. The CDR3 region is CRGVHEQFF. In DNA form, the CDR3 reads TGCAGGGGGGTGCATGAGCAGTTCTTC.

The J gene is TRBJ2-6, the V gene TRBV15, with no clear D. The CDR3 sequence is 16 residues long. CDR1 and CDR2 from the germline V gene are LNHNV and YYDKDF (reference sequence). The V end lost 3 bases, the J end lost 2 bases, and 11 bases lay between the germline ends. CDR3 loop: CATSRKHTAGANVLTF. CDR3 nucleotide sequence: TGTGCCACCAGCAGGAAGCATACGGCTGGGGCCAACGTCCTGACTTTC.

The gene calls are TRBV20-1 and TRBJ2-7, with TRBD1 matching 7 bases. CDR1 and CDR2 from the germline V gene are DFQATT and SNEGSKA (reference sequence). J lost 3 bases, V lost 4 bases, and 6 bases had no gene match. CDR3 size: 13 residues. Written as DNA, the CDR3 is TGCAGTGCTAAGACAGGGATCGGCTACGAGCAGTACTTC. The encoded protein is CSAKTGIGYEQYF.

A single count supports this clonotype. The chain joins TRBV6-1 to TRBJ2-3, with D perhaps being TRBD1 or TRBD2 (5 bases each). V was shortened by 5 bases and J by 8 bases, with 20 bases between the two germline ends. Germline V gene lookup returns CDR1 MNHNS and CDR2 SASEGT. The CDR3 has 15 residues. The CDR3 sequence is CASSIRDGFTGTQYF. For the CDR3, the DNA is TGTGCCAGCAGTATCCGGGACGGGTTCACGGGTACGCAGTATTTT.

Details on this clonotype: Possible read error: a much larger clone is one base away. The V call is TRBV2, the J call TRBJ1-2, with TRBD1 as a possible D gene (6 bases). CDR1 is SNHLY and CDR2 is FYNNEI in the germline V gene. This CDR3 contains 15 residues. The CDR3: CASRGTQGSDYSYTF. In nucleotides, the CDR3 is TGTGCCAGCAGAGGTACACAGGGCTCGGACTATAGCTACACCTTC.